Listed below are T cell receptor beta chains from one sample, sequenced in a study of CD8 T cells in Susac syndrome. TCRdb re-called the immunoSEQ multiplex PCR reads with MiXCR, one entry per CDR3 protein. Altogether about 66,000 distinct CDR3 sequences are present, 94% being singletons, with the ten largest covering 0.45% to 0.65%. Sequencing input: CD8+ T cells from PBMCs. Receptor source: a human donor with multiple sclerosis. Both conserved end residues are part of each CDR3. D genes are given only for firm matches. Rows give clone size only sometimes, using once, few, many, or a class for an expanded clone.

D gene	V gene	J gene	clone size	CDR3 DNA	CDR3 protein
NA	TRBV27	TRBJ2-7	NA	TGTGCCAGCAGCCTACTTAAAACCTACGAGCAGTACTTC	CASSLLKTYEQYF
NA	TRBV28	TRBJ2-7	NA	TGTGCCAGCAGTTCCGGACAGCATCCTGAGCAGTACTTC	CASSSGQHPEQYF
NA	TRBV12-3/TRBV12-4	TRBJ1-5	NA	TGTGCCAGCAGTTTGGACGGTAGTCAGCCCCAGCATTTT	CASSLDGSQPQHF
NA	TRBV30	TRBJ2-7	NA	TGTGCCTGGAGTCTGGGGAGCTCCTACGAGCAGTACTTC	CAWSLGSSYEQYF
NA	TRBV5-1	TRBJ2-7	NA	TGCGCCAGCAGCTTGGACGAGACAGTAAACTACGAGCAGTACTTC	CASSLDETVNYEQYF
TRBD2	TRBV24-1	TRBJ2-7	NA	TGTGCCACCACCACCGGGACTAGTCTCTACGAGCAGTACTTC	CATTTGTSLYEQYF
NA	TRBV5-6	TRBJ2-7	NA	TGTGCCAGCAGCGGAACCGGGACTGGTACCTACGAGCAGTACTTC	CASSGTGTGTYEQYF
TRBD1	TRBV29-1	TRBJ1-2	NA	TGCAGCGTTGGGACAGGGGGAGGCTATGGCTACACCTTC	CSVGTGGGYGYTF
TRBD2	TRBV20-1	TRBJ2-7	once	TGCAGTGCTAGCGTTTATAGCGGGAGCTACGAGCAGTACTTC	CSASVYSGSYEQYF
TRBD2	TRBV4-3	TRBJ2-5	few	TGCGCCAGCAGCCAAGAACCCAGCGGGGGGGCCGAGACCCAGTACTTC	CASSQEPSGGAETQYF
TRBD2	TRBV27	TRBJ2-5	once	TGTGCCAGCAGCTCATTGTTCAGCGGGAGAGGGGAGACCCAGTACTTC	CASSSLFSGRGETQYF
TRBD2	TRBV5-4	TRBJ2-1	NA	TGTGCCAGCAGCCTCGGGCTAGCGGAGCTCAATGAGCAGTTCTTC	CASSLGLAELNEQFF
NA	TRBV13	TRBJ2-1	NA	TGTGCCAGCAGATCAGGGGTAGCGGGTCAGCGTGAGCAGTTCTTC	CASRSGVAGQREQFF
NA	TRBV12-3/TRBV12-4	TRBJ2-1	NA	TGTGCCAGCAGGCCTGTAACGAAGAATGAGCAGTTCTTC	CASRPVTKNEQFF